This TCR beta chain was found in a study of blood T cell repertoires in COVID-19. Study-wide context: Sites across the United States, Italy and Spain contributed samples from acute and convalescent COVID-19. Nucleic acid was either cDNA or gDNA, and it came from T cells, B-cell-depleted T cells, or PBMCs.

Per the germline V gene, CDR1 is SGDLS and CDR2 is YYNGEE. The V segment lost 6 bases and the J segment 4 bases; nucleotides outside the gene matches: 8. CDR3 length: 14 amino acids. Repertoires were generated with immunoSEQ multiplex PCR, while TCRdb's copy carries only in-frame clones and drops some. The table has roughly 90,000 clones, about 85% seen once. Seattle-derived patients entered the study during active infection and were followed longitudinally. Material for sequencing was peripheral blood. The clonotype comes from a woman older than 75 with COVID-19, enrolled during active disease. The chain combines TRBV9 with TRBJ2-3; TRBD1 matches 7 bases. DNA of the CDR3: TGTGCCAGCAAAGGACCTCAGGGGGCAGATACGCAGTATTTT. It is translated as CASKGPQGADTQYF.